The 4 T cell receptor beta chains reported below all come from one sample, sequenced in a study of T cells after yellow fever vaccination (dated by TCRdb to 2018 to 2020). The sample's treatment or condition label, decoded: live attenuated yellow fever vaccine strain. The library was made by 5' RACE. Sequencing was carried out with an Illumina HiSeq 2500. TCRdb passed the public sequencing reads through fastp at Q25 and MiXCR, retaining productive beta sequences. Each CDR3 protein appears once, grouped with its most common genes and DNA. This sample lists some 390,000 distinct CDR3 sequences; more than 5.5% were detected once. The leading ten clones occupy over 12% of the sample. The starting material was PBMCs, obtained 5 days after the yellow fever booster vaccination. All receptors come from a man aged 30-40 years who received the YFV17D yellow fever vaccine.

Ten or more counts support this clonotype. The chain has TRBV10-2 and TRBJ2-5; a possible D gene is TRBD1 (5 bases). The CDR3 contains 13 residues. Trimming took off 6 bases at V and 5 bases at J, with 13 bases between the two ends. Germline CDR1 is WSHSY and CDR2 is SAAADI. CDR3 coding DNA: TGCGCCAGCAGCCAGCAGGGAAGGGAGACCCAGTACTTC. Translated, it gives CASSQQGRETQYF.

This clonotype was seen many times. The rearrangement links TRBV20-1 to TRBJ2-1; 7 bases match TRBD2. The CDR3 consists of 14 residues. V was pared by 3 bases and J by 4 bases, with 6 bases of the junction left unmatched. In germline, CDR1 is DFQATT, CDR2 SNEGSKA (reference sequence). Here the CDR3 reads CSASSGGTYNEQFF. The CDR3 region has the DNA TGCAGTGCTAGTTCGGGAGGAACTTACAATGAGCAGTTCTTC.

The gene calls are TRBV6-2 or TRBV6-3 and TRBJ2-3; D possibly corresponds to TRBD1 (5 bases). Between the trimmed V and J ends, which lost 0 bases and 2 bases, there was a span of 9 bases. Germline V gene data show CDR1 as MNHEY and CDR2 as SVGEGT. This CDR3 region has 15 residues. CDR3 region: CASSYSGADTDTQYF. CDR3 coding DNA: TGTGCCAGCAGTTACTCAGGGGCTGACACAGATACGCAGTATTTT.

This clonotype was seen a handful of times. The V call is TRBV6-2 or TRBV6-3, the J call TRBJ2-7; D gene unclear. CDR1 is MNHEY, CDR2 SVGEGT, per germline. Trimming pared 0 bases from V and 4 bases from J, leaving 7 bases between. CDR3 length: 13 amino acids. The CDR3: CASSYSKEYEQYF. The CDR3 bases are TGTGCCAGCAGTTACTCGAAAGAATACGAGCAGTACTTC.